This TCR beta chain derives from a study of technical replicates of blood from several donors. Sequencing was performed with immunoSEQ multiplex PCR; in TCRdb, only in-frame clones are kept and a portion is missing. The data hold about 100,000 clones, with 90% to 95% observed a single time. Germline loops: CDR1 SQVTM, CDR2 ANQGSEA. The CDR3 spans 12 residues. Trimming cost V 4 bases and J 1 base, with 5 bases left between them. The V and J genes are TRBV29-1 and TRBJ1-5; unclear D gene. This TCR was recovered from a human donor in good health. Sequencing input: T cells isolated from PBMCs. The CDR3 DNA sequence: TGCAGCGTTGCCCAGAGCAATCAGCCCCAGCATTTT. Protein sequence: CSVAQSNQPQHF.